The clone carrying this T cell receptor (beta chain) occurred many times. The antigen remains undetermined. This sample was taken from a study of T-cell memory formation after mild COVID-19. Study-level information: The study found TCR clusters largely donor specific.

Each CDR3 protein gets one entry after TCRdb re-called the 5' RACE reads with MiXCR. The sample includes roughly 250,000 distinct CDR3 sequences, less than 20% of them seen just once. The CDR3 is made up of 13 amino acids. Germline V gives CDR1 MNHEY, CDR2 SVGAGI. V lost 5 bases, J lost 4 bases, and 11 bases lay in between. General study points: Shrinking CD4+ clones resided mostly in CM and EM, and CD8+ ones in EMRA.

The receptor comes from a man aged 18-30 years who had mild COVID-19 (a few samples of this study predate the infection). Cell type and time point are not known. Sequenced sample: PBMCs or a T cell subset sorted from them (not recorded which). The V call is TRBV6-5, the J call TRBJ1-2, with a tentative D call TRBD1 (5 bases). The DNA of the CDR3 is TGTGCCAGCAGTCTTCAGGGAACCTATGGCTACACCTTC. It is translated as CASSLQGTYGYTF.